The source of this T cell receptor (beta chain) is a study of T cells in Graves' hyperthyroidism and ophthalmopathy. Findings of the study overall: Ophthalmopathy could be told apart from stable hyperthyroidism with a 13 V-J model.

The V gene lost 6 bases and the J gene lost 3 bases, with 12 bases spanning the gap. This CDR3 is 13 amino acids long. In patients aged 18 to 65, hyperthyroidism was newly diagnosed, with duration under 2 months. Exclusion of patients followed from uncontrolled infection, other autoimmune disease, pregnancy or lactation. Amplification targeted TCR beta CDR3 regions from RNA transcripts. With the HTBI primer set, the TCR CDR3 went through a first round of RT-PCR. TCRdb reprocessed the multiplex PCR reads with MiXCR, giving one entry per CDR3 protein. The sample includes around 300,000 distinct CDR3 sequences, around 13% of them seen just once. This clonotype has at least ten counts. What it binds is not known.

The receptor's source is a woman in her 30s with Graves' hyperthyroidism. The specimen was blood. The chain employs TRBV12-3 or TRBV12-4 and TRBJ2-7; no clear D. This CDR3 is CASSSQWGYEQYF. The CDR3 DNA reads TGTGCCAGCAGCTCGCAGTGGGGCTACGAGCAGTACTTC.